These 3 T cell receptor beta chains came from one sample sequenced in a study of T cells in Graves' hyperthyroidism and ophthalmopathy. What was amplified from RNA transcripts were TCR beta CDR3 regions. First-round RT-PCR with HTBI primers amplified the TCR CDR3 region. TCRdb redid the calling of the multiplex PCR reads with MiXCR, one entry per CDR3 protein. The profile shows some 250,000 distinct CDR3 sequences, roughly 15% of them singletons. Sequencing was performed on blood. These receptors all stem from a woman between 50 and 59 years old with Graves' hyperthyroidism that later progressed to Graves' ophthalmopathy.

This clonotype appeared many times. This chain connects TRBV18 to TRBJ2-1; TRBD2 agrees at 13 bases. CDR1 and CDR2 (germline): KGHSH, LQKENI. Trimming cost V 8 bases and J 3 bases; bases outside gene matches: 1. The CDR3 has 14 residues. The CDR3 DNA follows: TGTGCCAGCAGACTAGCGGGAGGCTACAATGAGCAGTTCTTC. This sequence encodes CASRLAGGYNEQFF. Using reference TRBV18 and TRBJ2-1 for the parts outside the CDR3, the full variable domain is NAGVMQNPRHLVRRRGQEARLRCSPMKGHSHVYWYRQLPEEGLKFMVYLQKENIIDESGMPKERFSAEFPKEGPSILRIQQVVRGDSAAYFCASRLAGGYNEQFFGPGTRLTVL.

This chain connects TRBV12-3 or TRBV12-4 to TRBJ2-7; D gene uncertain. The CDR3 length is 13 residues. V lost 3 bases and J lost 2, with 8 bases in between. The CDR3 here is CASSLFLTYEQYF. The DNA for the CDR3 is TGTGCCAGCAGTTTGTTTTTAACCTACGAGCAGTACTTC.

This clonotype was counted at least ten times. The CDR3 loop reads CAISAYRDNTEAFF. In DNA form, the CDR3 reads TGTGCCATCAGTGCCTACAGGGATAACACTGAAGCTTTCTTT. The chain couples TRBV10-3 to TRBJ1-1; D may be TRBD1 (6 bases). V gave up 4 bases and J gave up 2 bases, with 11 bases separating them. The CDR3 is made up of 14 amino acids. CDR1 is ENHRY and CDR2 is SYGVKD in the germline V gene.